Shown below are 6 T cell receptor beta chains from a single sample sequenced in a study of radiation and T cells in renal cell carcinoma. The time point: baseline pretreatment blood. Treatment specified: 15 Gy SBRT to primary tumor, nephrectomy 4 weeks later. Clones were read by immunoSEQ multiplex PCR, and TCRdb kept only the in-frame ones, dropping some. The sample lists around 140,000 clones, around 78% seen once, with roughly 25% in the top ten. The sequencing used blood, collected from a patient whose treatment included radiotherapy and nephrectomy. These receptors originate from a woman in her forties or fifties with renal cell carcinoma.

This chain links TRBV5-1 with TRBJ1-4, with no clear D. Germline V gene lookup returns CDR1 SGHRS and CDR2 YFSETQ. The CDR3 is 15 amino acids. V was cut by 0 bases and J by 4 bases, with 10 bases left in between. The CDR3 sequence is CASSLARQNNEKLFF. CDR3 sequence (DNA): TGCGCCAGCAGCTTGGCCCGGCAGAATAATGAAAAACTGTTTTTT.

The chain employs TRBV7-6 and TRBJ1-4, with 8 bases identical to TRBD1. Germline loops: CDR1 SGHVS, CDR2 FNYEAQ. The ends lost 1 base at V and 7 bases at J; junction bases unmatched: 5. The CDR3 has 15 residues. The CDR3 sequence is CASSLGTGRGEKLFF. The CDR3 DNA follows: TGTGCCAGCAGCTTAGGGACAGGGAGGGGTGAAAAACTGTTTTTT.

V gene TRBV11-2 combines with J gene TRBJ2-7; the D is unclear. Germline V gene lookup returns CDR1 SGHAT and CDR2 FQNNGV. Trimming shortened V by 1 base and J by 0 bases, and 1 base separated the two germline ends. The CDR3 covers 12 residues. The CDR3 coding sequence is TGTGCCAGCAGCTTAGCCTCCTACGAGCAGTACTTC. Translation gives CASSLASYEQYF.

The rearrangement links TRBV7-2 to TRBJ1-2, with 8 bases lining up with TRBD1. The CDR3 is 13 residues long. Germline V lookup: CDR1 SGHTA, CDR2 FQGNSA. The V gene end was trimmed by 4 bases and the J gene end by 8 bases; junction bases not matched to a gene: 6. The CDR3 DNA is TGTGCCAGCAGCTCAGACAGGGGTCTGGGCTACACCTTC. This gives the protein CASSSDRGLGYTF.

This sequence joins TRBV11-3 and TRBJ2-5, with D tentatively TRBD2 (5 bases). The V gene's germline CDR1 is SGHNT and CDR2 YENEEA. V was shortened by 2 bases and J by 5 bases, with 9 bases between the two germline ends. The CDR3 runs 13 residues. Here the CDR3 reads CASSLIATETQYF. The CDR3 DNA reads TGTGCCAGCAGCTTAATAGCGACGGAGACCCAGTACTTC.

This chain uses TRBV27 with TRBJ2-7, with 11 bases identical to TRBD1. This CDR3 spans 15 amino acids. Per germline, CDR1 MNHEY and CDR2 SMNVEV (reference sequence). Losses at the gene ends were 5 bases for V and 3 bases for J; bases not matched to a gene: 6. The chain's CDR3 is CASSVGQGAFYEQYF. CDR3 nucleotide sequence: TGTGCCAGCAGTGTAGGACAGGGGGCGTTCTACGAGCAGTACTTC.